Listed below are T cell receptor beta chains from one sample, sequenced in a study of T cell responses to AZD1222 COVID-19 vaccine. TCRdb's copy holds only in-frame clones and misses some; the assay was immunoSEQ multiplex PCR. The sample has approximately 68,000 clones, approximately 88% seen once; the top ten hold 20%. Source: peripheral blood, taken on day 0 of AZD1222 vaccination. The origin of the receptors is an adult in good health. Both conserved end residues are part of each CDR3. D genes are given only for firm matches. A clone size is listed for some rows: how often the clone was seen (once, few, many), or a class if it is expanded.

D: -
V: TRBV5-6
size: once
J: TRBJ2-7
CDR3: CASSLAHESREQYF
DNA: TGTGCCAGCAGCTTGGCCCACGAATCCCGCGAGCAGTACTTC

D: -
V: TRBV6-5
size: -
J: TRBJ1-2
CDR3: CASSSTGVLYGYTF
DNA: TGTGCCAGCAGCTCAACAGGAGTACTCTATGGCTACACCTTC

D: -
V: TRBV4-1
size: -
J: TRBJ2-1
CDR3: CASSDVQGNYNEQFF
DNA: TGCGCCAGCAGCGACGTTCAGGGAAACTACAATGAGCAGTTCTTC

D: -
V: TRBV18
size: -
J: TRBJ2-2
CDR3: CASSQALSSGTGELFF
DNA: TGTGCCAGCTCACAAGCCCTTTCAAGCGGCACCGGGGAGCTGTTTTTT

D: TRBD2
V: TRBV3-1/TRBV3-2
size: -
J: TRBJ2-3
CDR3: CASSQDKTSGRNTQYF
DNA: TGTGCCAGCAGCCAAGATAAGACTAGCGGGAGAAATACGCAGTATTTT

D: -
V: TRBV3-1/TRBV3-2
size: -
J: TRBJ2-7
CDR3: CASSQMGNEQYF
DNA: TGTGCCAGCAGCCAAATGGGCAACGAGCAGTACTTC

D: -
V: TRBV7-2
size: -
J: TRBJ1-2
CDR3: CASSARLGGYTF
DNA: TGTGCCAGCAGCGCGCGCCTAGGAGGCTACACCTTC

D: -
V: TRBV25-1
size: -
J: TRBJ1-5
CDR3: CASSGGSGDQPQHF
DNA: TGTGCCAGCAGCGGCGGGTCAGGTGACCAGCCCCAGCATTTT

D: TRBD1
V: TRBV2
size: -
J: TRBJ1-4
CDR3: CATTGEREKLFF
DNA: TGTGCCACGACAGGGGAGAGGGAAAAACTGTTTTTT

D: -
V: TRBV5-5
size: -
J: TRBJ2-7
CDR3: CASSLSPAYEQYF
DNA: TGTGCCAGCAGCTTGAGCCCAGCCTACGAGCAGTACTTC

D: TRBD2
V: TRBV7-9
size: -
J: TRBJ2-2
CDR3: CASSLYTGGVTGELFF
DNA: TGTGCCAGCAGCTTATATACGGGGGGAGTTACCGGGGAGCTGTTTTTT

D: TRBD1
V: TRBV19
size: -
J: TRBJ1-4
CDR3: CASSPWTGQNEKLFF
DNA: TGTGCCAGTAGTCCGTGGACAGGGCAGAATGAAAAACTGTTTTTT

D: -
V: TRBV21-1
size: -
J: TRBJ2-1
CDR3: CASSPLNHNEQFF
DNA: TGTGCCAGCAGCCCCCTGAACCACAATGAGCAGTTCTTC

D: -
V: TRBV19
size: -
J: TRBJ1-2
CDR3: CASSMGWMTSYTF
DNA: TGTGCCAGTAGTATGGGTTGGATGACCTCCTACACCTTC

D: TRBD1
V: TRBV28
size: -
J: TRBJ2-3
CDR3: CASSLGRTGVPDTQYF
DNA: TGTGCCAGCAGTCTAGGACGGACAGGGGTGCCGGATACGCAGTATTTT

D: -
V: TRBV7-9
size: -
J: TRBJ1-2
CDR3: CASSLLAVGFYGYTF
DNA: TGTGCCAGCAGCTTATTGGCAGTCGGGTTCTATGGCTACACCTTC

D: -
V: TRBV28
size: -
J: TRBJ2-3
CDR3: CASSLSASVVDTQYF
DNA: TGTGCCAGCAGTTTATCGGCTAGCGTAGTAGATACGCAGTATTTT

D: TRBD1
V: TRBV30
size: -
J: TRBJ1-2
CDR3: CAWSDVGTGSSYTF
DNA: TGTGCCTGGAGTGATGTCGGGACAGGGTCTAGCTACACCTTC

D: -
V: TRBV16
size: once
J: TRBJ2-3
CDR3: CASSQLGSASDTQYF
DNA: TGTGCCAGCAGCCAATTGGGCAGTGCATCGGATACGCAGTATTTT

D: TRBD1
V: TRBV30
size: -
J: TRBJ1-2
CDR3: CAWSSGQGAGYTF
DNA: TGTGCCTGGAGTTCGGGACAGGGGGCCGGCTACACCTTC

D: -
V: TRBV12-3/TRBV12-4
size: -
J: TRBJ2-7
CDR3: CASSFGQDYEQYF
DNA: TGTGCCAGCAGTTTCGGGCAGGACTACGAGCAGTACTTC

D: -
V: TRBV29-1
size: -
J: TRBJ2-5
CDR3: CSVSFATAQYF
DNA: TGCAGCGTTTCGTTTGCGACAGCCCAGTACTTC

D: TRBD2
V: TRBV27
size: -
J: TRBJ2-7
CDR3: CASSPLGTSGQGVYEQYF
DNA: TGTGCCAGCAGTCCACTAGGGACTAGCGGTCAGGGCGTCTACGAGCAGTACTTC

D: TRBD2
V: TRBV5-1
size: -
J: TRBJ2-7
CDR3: CASSLVLAGDTYYEQYF
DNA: TGCGCCAGCAGCTTGGTTCTAGCGGGGGACACATACTACGAGCAGTACTTC

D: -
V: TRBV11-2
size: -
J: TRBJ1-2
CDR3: CASSLAGAGGYTF
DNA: TGTGCCAGCAGCTTAGCGGGGGCGGGTGGCTACACCTTC

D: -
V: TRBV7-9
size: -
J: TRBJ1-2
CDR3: CASSPPGSSNYGYTF
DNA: TGTGCCAGCAGCCCCCCAGGGTCTTCTAACTATGGCTACACCTTC

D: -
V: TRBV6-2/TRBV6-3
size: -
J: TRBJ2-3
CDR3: CASSRPPQGPTDTQYF
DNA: TGTGCCAGCAGCCGCCCTCCACAGGGACCCACAGATACGCAGTATTTT

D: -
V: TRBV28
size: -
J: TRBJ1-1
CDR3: CASSLGVGRTEAFF
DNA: TGTGCCAGCAGTTTAGGGGTAGGGAGGACTGAAGCTTTCTTT

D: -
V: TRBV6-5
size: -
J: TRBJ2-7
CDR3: CASSMSGLGYEQYF
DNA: TGTGCCAGCAGTATGTCGGGACTGGGCTACGAGCAGTACTTC

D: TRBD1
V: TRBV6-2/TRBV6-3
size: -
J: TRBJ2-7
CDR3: CASSFSGTGLNEQYF
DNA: TGTGCCAGCAGTTTTTCCGGGACAGGGCTCAACGAGCAGTACTTC

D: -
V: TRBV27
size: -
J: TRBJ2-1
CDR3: CASRGADSYNEQFF
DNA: TGTGCCAGCAGGGGAGCGGATTCTTACAATGAGCAGTTCTTC

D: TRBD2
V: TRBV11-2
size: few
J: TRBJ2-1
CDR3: CASSPAGASSYNEQFF
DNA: TGTGCCAGCAGCCCAGCGGGGGCTAGCTCCTACAATGAGCAGTTCTTC

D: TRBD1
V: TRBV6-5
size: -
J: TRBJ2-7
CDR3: CASMGTAYEQYF
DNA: TGTGCCAGCATGGGGACAGCATACGAGCAGTACTTC

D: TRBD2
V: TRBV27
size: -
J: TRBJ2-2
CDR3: CASSPGGVTGELFF
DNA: TGTGCCAGCAGCCCCGGGGGGGTCACCGGGGAGCTGTTTTTT

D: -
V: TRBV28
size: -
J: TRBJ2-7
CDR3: CASSARQTLGYEQYF
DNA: TGTGCCAGCAGTGCCCGACAGACCCTGGGGTACGAGCAGTACTTC

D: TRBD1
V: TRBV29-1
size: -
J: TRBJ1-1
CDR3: CSGDRGREAFF
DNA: TGCAGCGGAGACAGGGGGCGCGAGGCTTTCTTT

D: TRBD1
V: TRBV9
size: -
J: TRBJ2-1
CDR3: CASSAGGGQGAYNEQFF
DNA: TGTGCCAGCAGCGCCGGTGGCGGACAGGGGGCCTACAATGAGCAGTTCTTC

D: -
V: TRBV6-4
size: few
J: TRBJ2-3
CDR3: CASSGEESSDTQYF
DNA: TGTGCCAGCAGTGGTGAAGAGTCCTCAGATACGCAGTATTTT

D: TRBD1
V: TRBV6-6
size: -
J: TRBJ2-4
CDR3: CASTRDRETQYF
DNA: TGTGCCAGCACCCGGGACAGGGAAACTCAGTACTTC

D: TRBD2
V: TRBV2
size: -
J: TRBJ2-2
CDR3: CASSEEGLAGGRSGELFF
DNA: TGTGCCAGCAGTGAAGAGGGACTAGCGGGAGGGAGGAGCGGGGAGCTGTTTTTT

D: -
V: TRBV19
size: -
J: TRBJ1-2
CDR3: CASSLVGANYGYTF
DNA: TGTGCCAGTAGTCTAGTCGGAGCTAACTATGGCTACACCTTC

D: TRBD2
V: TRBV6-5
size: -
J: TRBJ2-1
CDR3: CASTRTSGEYNEQFF
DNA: TGTGCCAGCACGAGGACTAGCGGAGAGTACAATGAGCAGTTCTTC

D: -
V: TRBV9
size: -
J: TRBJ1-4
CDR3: CASSVGWTVEKLFF
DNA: TGTGCCAGCAGCGTAGGGTGGACAGTTGAAAAACTGTTTTTT

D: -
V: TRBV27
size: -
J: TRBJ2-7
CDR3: CASSSLMRRGEQYF
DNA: TGTGCCAGCAGTTCACTCATGCGGCGGGGCGAGCAGTACTTC